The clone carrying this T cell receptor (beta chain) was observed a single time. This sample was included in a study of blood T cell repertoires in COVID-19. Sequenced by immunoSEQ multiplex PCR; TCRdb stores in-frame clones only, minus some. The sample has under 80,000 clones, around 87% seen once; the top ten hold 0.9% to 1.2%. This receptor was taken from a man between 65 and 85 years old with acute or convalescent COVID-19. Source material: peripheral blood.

This chain's CDR3 is CSVTTGFLRGYTF. DNA of the CDR3: TGCAGCGTAACCACAGGGTTTCTACGGGGCTACACCTTC. The rearrangement links TRBV29-1 to TRBJ1-2; perhaps TRBD1 as D (6 bases). Deletions cut 6 bases from V and 8 bases from J, with 19 bases between. CDR3 size: 13 residues. Germline V gene sequence: CDR1 SQVTM, CDR2 ANQGSEA.